This T cell receptor (beta chain) was recovered during a study of shared clonotypes between healthy human individuals. TCRdb's copy holds only in-frame clones and misses some; the assay was immunoSEQ multiplex PCR. The data show about 1 million clones, approximately 68% seen once. In regard to this clone: This sample includes further DNA sequences coding for the same CDR3.

The CDR3 length is 13 residues. CDR1 LNHNV and CDR2 YYDKDF come from the germline V gene (reference sequence). The germline V and J ends were trimmed by 0 bases and 6 bases, with 6 bases remaining between them. The sequence came from a man between 18 and 29 years old in good health. Sequencing input: memory CD4+ T cells sorted from blood. Subset given: CD45RA-negative fraction. The gene calls are TRBV15 and TRBJ1-5; D remains ambiguous. This chain's CDR3 is CATSRDPGQPQHF. Here the CDR3 DNA reads TGTGCCACCAGCAGAGATCCTGGTCAGCCCCAGCATTTT.